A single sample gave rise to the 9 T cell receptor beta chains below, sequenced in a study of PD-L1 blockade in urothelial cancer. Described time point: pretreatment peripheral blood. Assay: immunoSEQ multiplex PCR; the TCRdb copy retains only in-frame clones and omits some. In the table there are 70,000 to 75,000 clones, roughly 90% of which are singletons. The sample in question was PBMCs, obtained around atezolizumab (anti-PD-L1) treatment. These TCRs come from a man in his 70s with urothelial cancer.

The CDR3 region has the DNA TGCGCTACTACAGGGGCGACCTACGAGCAGTACTTC. Its protein is CATTGATYEQYF. The chain uses TRBV29-1 and TRBJ2-7, with 7 nucleotides matching TRBD1. From germline, CDR1 is SQVTM and CDR2 ANQGSEA. The CDR3 runs to 12 residues.

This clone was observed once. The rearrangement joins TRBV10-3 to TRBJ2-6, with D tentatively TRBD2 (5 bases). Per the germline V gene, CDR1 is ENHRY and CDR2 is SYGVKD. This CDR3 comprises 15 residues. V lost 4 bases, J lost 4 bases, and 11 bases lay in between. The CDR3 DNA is TGTGCCATCAGTGGGGCTAGCCCGGGGGCCAACGTCCTGACTTTC. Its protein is CAISGASPGANVLTF.

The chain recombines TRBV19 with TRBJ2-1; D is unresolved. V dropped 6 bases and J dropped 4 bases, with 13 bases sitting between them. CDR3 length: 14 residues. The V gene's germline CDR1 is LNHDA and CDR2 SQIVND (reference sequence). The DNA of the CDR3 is TGTGCCAGTAGGTTCCAATCGGGTTACAATGAGCAGTTCTTC. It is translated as CASRFQSGYNEQFF.

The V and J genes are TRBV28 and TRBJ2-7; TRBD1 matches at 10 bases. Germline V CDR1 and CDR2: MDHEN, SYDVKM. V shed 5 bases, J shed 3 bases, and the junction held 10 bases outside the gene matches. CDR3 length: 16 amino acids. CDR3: CASSPTDRGQGYEQYF. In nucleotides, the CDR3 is TGTGCCAGCAGTCCGACCGACAGGGGGCAAGGCTACGAGCAGTACTTC.

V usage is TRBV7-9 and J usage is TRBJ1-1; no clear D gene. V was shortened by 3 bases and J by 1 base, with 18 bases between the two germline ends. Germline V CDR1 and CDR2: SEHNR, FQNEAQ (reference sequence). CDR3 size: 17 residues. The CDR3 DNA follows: TGTGCCAGCAGCTTCCCACCCGCTACCCCATCGAACACTGAAGCTTTCTTT. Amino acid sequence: CASSFPPATPSNTEAFF.

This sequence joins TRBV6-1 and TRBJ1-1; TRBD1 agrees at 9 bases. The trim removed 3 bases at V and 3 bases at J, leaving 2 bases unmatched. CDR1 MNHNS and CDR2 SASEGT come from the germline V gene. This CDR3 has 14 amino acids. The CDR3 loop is CASSEDRGDTEAFF. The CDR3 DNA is TGTGCCAGCAGTGAGGACAGGGGTGACACTGAAGCTTTCTTT.

The CDR3 DNA reads TGTGCCAGCCGAGAGGACAGCAGAAATGAAAAACTGTTTTTT. This sequence encodes CASREDSRNEKLFF. The chain combines TRBV28 with TRBJ1-4, with TRBD1 as a possible D gene (6 bases). This CDR3 comprises 14 residues. Trimming cost V 8 bases and J 5 bases, with 15 bases left between them. The germline V gene has CDR1 MDHEN and CDR2 SYDVKM.

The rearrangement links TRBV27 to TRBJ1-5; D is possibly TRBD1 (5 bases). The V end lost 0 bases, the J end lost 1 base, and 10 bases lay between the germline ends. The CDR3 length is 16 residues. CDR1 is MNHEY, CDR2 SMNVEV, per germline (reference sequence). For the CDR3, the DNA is TGTGCCAGCAGTTTATCGCCCGGGGGGAGCAATCAGCCCCAGCATTTT. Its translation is CASSLSPGGSNQPQHF.

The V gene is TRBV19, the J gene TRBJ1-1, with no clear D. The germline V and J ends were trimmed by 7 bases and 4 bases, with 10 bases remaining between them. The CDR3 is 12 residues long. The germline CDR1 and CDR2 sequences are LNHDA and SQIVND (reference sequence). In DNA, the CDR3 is TGTGCCAGTAAAGACAACCCCACTGAAGCTTTCTTT. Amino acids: CASKDNPTEAFF.